Listed here are 20 T cell receptor beta chains from one sample, sequenced in a study of T cells in Graves' hyperthyroidism and ophthalmopathy. TCR beta CDR3 regions were amplified from RNA transcripts. HTBI primers were employed in a first-round RT-PCR of the TCR CDR3. TCRdb recomputed calls from the multiplex PCR reads with MiXCR, one row per CDR3 protein. The sample holds more than 350,000 distinct CDR3 sequences, 12% to 15% seen once. Sequencing was performed on blood. The receptor source for this set is a woman aged 55-75 years with Graves' ophthalmopathy.

This clonotype has a count of ten or more. The chain is built from TRBV12-3 or TRBV12-4 and TRBJ2-5, with D perhaps TRBD2 (5 bases). The CDR3 runs to 15 residues. Trimming pared 2 bases from V and 1 base from J, leaving 11 bases between. In DNA, the CDR3 is TGTGCCAGCAGTTTAAGGGCGGGCAGCCAAGAGACCCAGTACTTC. Translating gives CASSLRAGSQETQYF.

This clonotype was counted at least ten times. The rearrangement joins TRBV20-1 to TRBJ2-1, with D perhaps TRBD1 (5 bases). Between the trimmed V and J ends, which lost 2 bases and 7 bases, there was a span of 12 bases. This CDR3 region has 13 residues. Germline loops: CDR1 DFQATT, CDR2 SNEGSKA (reference sequence). CDR3 nucleotides: TGCAGTGCTAGATCCAGCCAGGGTAATGAGCAGTTCTTC. Translating gives CSARSSQGNEQFF.

The rearrangement joins TRBV20-1 to TRBJ2-1; a possible D gene is TRBD2 (5 bases). V shed 3 bases and J shed 4 bases, with 13 bases lying between them. The CDR3 consists of 14 residues. CDR1 is DFQATT and CDR2 is SNEGSKA in the germline V gene (reference sequence). CDR3 sequence (DNA): TGCAGTGCTAGCTCCCTAGCAGAATACAATGAGCAGTTCTTC. Translation: CSASSLAEYNEQFF.

V is TRBV29-1 and J is TRBJ2-3, with 7 bases lining up with TRBD1. The germline gives CDR1 SQVTM, CDR2 ANQGSEA. There are 14 residues in the CDR3. The V and J ends lost 3 bases and 2 bases, in that order; junction bases with no gene match: 5. CDR3 in amino acids: CSVDGQANTDTQYF. The CDR3 DNA reads TGCAGCGTTGACGGACAGGCAAACACAGATACGCAGTATTTT.

In the case of this clonotype: A much larger clone differs by one base, so this may be a read error. The V call is TRBV18, the J call TRBJ2-7, with a tentative D call TRBD1 (6 bases). The germline V and J ends were trimmed by 5 bases and 0 bases, with 8 bases remaining between them. CDR1 KGHSH and CDR2 LQKENI come from the germline V gene. The CDR3 sequence is 13 residues long. CDR3 sequence: CASSSGHSYEQYF. The CDR3 nucleotides are TGTGCCAGCTCATCGGGACACTCCTACGAGCAGTACTTC. The full variable domain, its missing parts supplied by reference TRBV18 and TRBJ2-7, is NAGVMQNPRHLVRRRGQEARLRCSPMKGHSHVYWYRQLPEEGLKFMVYLQKENIIDESGMPKERFSAEFPKEGPSILRIQQVVRGDSAAYFCASSSGHSYEQYFGPGTRLTVT.

This rearrangement joins TRBV20-1 to TRBJ1-5; possibly TRBD1 for D (6 bases). The CDR3 consists of 12 residues. With 6 bases removed from V and 6 bases from J, the gap between germline ends came to 12 bases. CDR1 and CDR2 from the germline V gene are DFQATT and SNEGSKA (reference sequence). The CDR3 DNA follows: TGCAGTGCGTATCAGGGGTTTCAGCCCCAGCATTTT. The encoded protein is CSAYQGFQPQHF.

This clonotype appeared many times. The rearrangement links TRBV28 to TRBJ2-3; no clear D. Trimming stripped 6 bases from V and 2 bases from J, with 6 bases between. Germline V gives CDR1 MDHEN, CDR2 SYDVKM. The CDR3 is 12 amino acids. The DNA of the CDR3 is TGTGCCAGCAGGGCGAACACAGATACGCAGTATTTT. This translates into CASRANTDTQYF. The full variable domain, rest sourced from reference TRBV28 and TRBJ2-3, is DVKVTQSSRYLVKRTGEKVFLECVQDMDHENMFWYRQDPGLGLRLIYFSYDVKMKEKGDIPEGYSVSREKKERFSLILESASTNQTSMYLCASRANTDTQYFGPGTRLTVL.

This clonotype was recorded at least ten times. The chain recombines TRBV12-3 or TRBV12-4 with TRBJ1-2; TRBD1 might be the D (5 bases). The CDR3 is 13 residues long. Trimming took 6 bases from V and 8 from J, leaving 16 bases between them. CDR3 nucleotide sequence: TGTGCCAGCAGCTTTGGGGGGAGTAAGGGCTACACCTTC. This sequence encodes CASSFGGSKGYTF.

This clonotype came up many times. CDR3 sequence reads: CASSLGPKEDTQYF. The CDR3, as DNA: TGTGCCAGCAGCTTAGGCCCTAAAGAGGATACGCAGTATTTT. The chain has TRBV11-3 and TRBJ2-3; D gene ambiguous. The CDR3 spans 14 residues. In germline, CDR1 is SGHNT, CDR2 YENEEA. Between the trimmed V and J ends, which lost 1 base and 6 bases, there was a span of 11 bases.

The rearrangement links TRBV6-1 to TRBJ2-2; the D gene is possibly TRBD2 (6 bases). The CDR3 covers 13 residues. Germline CDR1 is MNHNS and CDR2 is SASEGT. V was shortened by 10 bases and J by 6 bases, with 15 bases between the two germline ends. CDR3 protein: CAISGTPSGELFF. The CDR3 nucleotides read TGTGCCATCTCCGGGACTCCCTCCGGGGAGCTGTTTTTT.

Many counts were recorded for this clonotype. J is TRBJ2-1 and V is TRBV28; 8 positions agree with TRBD2. The CDR3 is made up of 15 amino acids. Germline lookup yields CDR1 MDHEN and CDR2 SYDVKM. J gave up 10 bases and V 6 bases, and 14 bases lay outside the gene matches. The CDR3 sequence: CASSRLPGGPREQFF. Here the CDR3 DNA reads TGTGCCAGCAGCCGTCTTCCGGGAGGGCCGAGGGAGCAGTTCTTC.

This clonotype was counted ten times or more. This chain links TRBV6-1 with TRBJ1-2; TRBD1 matches at 7 bases. The CDR3 runs to 14 residues. V dropped 7 bases and J dropped 4; count of bases not matched to a gene: 9. Germline CDR1 and CDR2: MNHNS and SASEGT. DNA of the CDR3: TGTGCCAGCACTCCCGGGACAGCAAGCTATGGCTACACCTTC. Its protein is CASTPGTASYGYTF.

A note on this clonotype: The conserved phenylalanine or tryptophan normally closing the CDR3 is absent here, so this likely arose from a read error. The gene calls are TRBV19 and TRBJ2-4; D is unresolved. The CDR3 is 15 residues long. Per germline, CDR1 LNHDA and CDR2 SQIVND (reference sequence). V was clipped by 4 bases and J by 1 base, with 11 bases between them. The CDR3 reads CASSSQSTAKNIQYL. In nucleotides, the CDR3 is TGTGCCAGTAGTAGCCAGTCTACTGCCAAAAACATTCAGTACCTC.

With regard to this clonotype: A read error may be the cause here, since a much bigger clone is one base away. This chain links TRBV9 with TRBJ2-5; 7 nucleotides match TRBD1. The V gene's germline CDR1 is SGDLS and CDR2 YYNGEE. The CDR3 loop spans 13 amino acids. The CDR3 nucleotides are TGTGCCTGCAGCGGATACAGGGGTGAGACCCAGTACTTC. Its protein product is CACSGYRGETQYF.

Only a few counts were recorded for this clonotype. The chain recombines TRBV19 with TRBJ2-1; 7 bases agree with TRBD2. Germline loops: CDR1 LNHDA, CDR2 SQIVND (reference sequence). This CDR3 spans 14 amino acids. Trimming removed 7 bases from V and 6 bases from J; junction bases left unmatched: 9. The chain's CDR3 is CASKTSGAANEQFF. Written as DNA, the CDR3 is TGTGCCAGTAAAACCAGCGGGGCTGCCAATGAGCAGTTCTTC.

This clonotype was seen many times. The chain combines TRBV28 with TRBJ2-4; D is possibly TRBD2 (7 bases). The CDR3 runs to 16 residues. Germline-derived CDR1 and CDR2 are MDHEN and SYDVKM. Deletions cut 2 bases from V and 7 bases from J, with 18 bases between. CDR3 DNA sequence: TGTGCCAGCAGTTTACGTTTAGGGGGGAGGGGGAACATTCAGTACTTC. Its protein is CASSLRLGGRGNIQYF.

There are many counts of this clonotype. The CDR3 DNA reads TGTGCCAGCAGTGTAACCGAGGCTAGCGGGAGTTCTGACTACGAGCAGTACTTC. Protein product: CASSVTEASGSSDYEQYF. This chain joins TRBV2 and TRBJ2-7, with 10 bases identical to TRBD2. Germline assignment: CDR1 SNHLY and CDR2 FYNNEI. This CDR3 spans 18 amino acids. The V segment lost 4 bases and the J segment 3 bases; nucleotides outside the gene matches: 15.

This clonotype occurred a few times. The chain joins TRBV20-1 to TRBJ1-5; D is unclear. The V gene's germline CDR1 is DFQATT and CDR2 SNEGSKA (reference sequence). CDR3 length: 14 residues. V was cut by 3 bases and J by 7 bases, with 16 bases left in between. The CDR3 sequence: CSASVSEGGQPQHF. For the CDR3, the DNA is TGCAGTGCTAGTGTATCCGAGGGCGGGCAGCCCCAGCATTTT.

The chain uses TRBV15 and TRBJ2-5; TRBD1 might be the D (6 bases). CDR3 length: 15 amino acids. Trimming pared 6 bases from V and 7 bases from J, leaving 21 bases between. Germline V gene lookup returns CDR1 LNHNV and CDR2 YYDKDF (reference sequence). Here the CDR3 reads CATSPPGHPRGTQYF. In DNA, the CDR3 is TGTGCCACCAGTCCACCGGGACACCCGAGGGGGACCCAGTACTTC.

This clonotype turned up a few times. The V call is TRBV9, the J call TRBJ1-2; a possible D gene is TRBD1 (5 bases). Trimming cost V 0 bases and J 7 bases, with 13 bases left between them. The CDR3 sequence is 14 residues long. Germline V CDR1 and CDR2: SGDLS, YYNGEE. In nucleotides, the CDR3 is TGTGCCAGCAGCGTAGATATCGGGGGAGCTGGCTACACCTTC. It yields the protein CASSVDIGGAGYTF.